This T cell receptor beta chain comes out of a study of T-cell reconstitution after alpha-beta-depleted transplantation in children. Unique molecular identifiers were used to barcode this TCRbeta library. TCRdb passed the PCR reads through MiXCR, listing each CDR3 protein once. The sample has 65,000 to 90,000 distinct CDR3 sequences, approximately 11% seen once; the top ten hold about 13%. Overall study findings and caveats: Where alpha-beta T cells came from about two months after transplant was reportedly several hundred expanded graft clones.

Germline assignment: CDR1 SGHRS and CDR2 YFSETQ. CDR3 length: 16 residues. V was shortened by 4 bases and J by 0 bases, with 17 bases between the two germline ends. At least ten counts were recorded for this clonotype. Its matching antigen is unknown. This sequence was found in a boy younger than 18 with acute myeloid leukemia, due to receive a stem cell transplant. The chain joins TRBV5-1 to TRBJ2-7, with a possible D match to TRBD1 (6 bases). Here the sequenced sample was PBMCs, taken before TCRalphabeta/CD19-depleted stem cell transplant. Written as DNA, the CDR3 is TGCGCCAGCAGCCGGATAGGACAGAGCTTCTCCTACGAGCAGTACTTC. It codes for CASSRIGQSFSYEQYF.